Following are 26 T cell receptor beta chains from one sample sequenced in a study of cytomegalovirus exposure and HLA in healthy donors. PCR was performed using 60 Vbeta and 13 Jbeta primers. Here immunoSEQ multiplex PCR was the method, and the copy in TCRdb shows in-frame clones only, minus some. Of about 140,000 clones listed, 61% are singletons. Sequencing was done on a sample of PBMCs. The receptors shown here come from a male donor in good health and CMV-seronegative.

V usage is TRBV11-3 and J usage is TRBJ2-3; a weak D match, TRBD1 (6 bases). The germline V gene has CDR1 SGHNT and CDR2 YENEEA. The V and J ends lost 5 bases and 2 bases respectively, with 11 bases between them. This CDR3 has 14 residues. The CDR3 coding sequence is TGTGCCAGCAGCCAGAGGGGGTCCACAGATACGCAGTATTTT. Translating it yields CASSQRGSTDTQYF.

The sample holds a few counts of this clone. This chain connects TRBV2 to TRBJ2-7; 9 bases are a match to TRBD1. There are 13 residues in the CDR3. Trimming cost V 4 bases and J 6 bases; bases outside gene matches: 4. Germline V gene lookup returns CDR1 SNHLY and CDR2 FYNNEI. The CDR3 here is CASSGQGVGEQYF. The CDR3 coding sequence is TGTGCCAGCAGTGGACAGGGGGTAGGCGAGCAGTACTTC.

The chain carries TRBV18 and TRBJ2-7, with 7 bases fitting TRBD2. Germline assignment: CDR1 KGHSH and CDR2 LQKENI. After removal of 3 bases from V and 7 bases from J, the junction contained 9 bases not matched to a gene. This CDR3 has 14 residues. The DNA of the CDR3 is TGTGCCAGCTCACCCGAGGGGACTACGGGGGAGCAGTACTTC. As protein: CASSPEGTTGEQYF. The variable domain in full, with the rest retrieved from reference TRBV18 and TRBJ2-7, is NAGVMQNPRHLVRRRGQEARLRCSPMKGHSHVYWYRQLPEEGLKFMVYLQKENIIDESGMPKERFSAEFPKEGPSILRIQQVVRGDSAAYFCASSPEGTTGEQYFGPGTRLTVT.

A few counts support this clone. The chain links TRBV5-1 to TRBJ2-1; 10 bases agree with TRBD1. Germline-derived CDR1 and CDR2 are SGHRS and YFSETQ. Germline trimming cut 0 bases from V and 7 bases from J; bases unmatched to any gene: 4. The CDR3 loop spans 15 amino acids. The CDR3, as DNA: TGCGCCAGCAGCTTGGCTGGGACAGGGGTGAATGAGCAGTTCTTC. Translated, it gives CASSLAGTGVNEQFF.

V gene TRBV4-3 combines with J gene TRBJ2-2, with D possibly matching TRBD1 (6 bases). The V end lost 4 bases, the J end lost 6 bases, and 12 bases lay between the germline ends. CDR1 is LGHNA and CDR2 is YSLEER in the germline V gene. The CDR3 contains 14 residues. The CDR3 loop reads CASSRTARAGELFF. The CDR3 DNA is TGCGCCAGCAGCCGGACAGCGAGGGCCGGGGAGCTGTTTTTT.

The chain couples TRBV5-4 to TRBJ2-3; TRBD2 matches 15 bases. The CDR3 loop spans 18 amino acids. CDR1 and CDR2 from the germline V gene are SGHNT and YYREEE (reference sequence). V lost 6 bases, J lost 4 bases, and 12 bases stayed unmatched. The CDR3 nucleotides read TGTGCCAGCAACTTAGGACTAGCGGGGGGGCAGCGGGCAGATACGCAGTATTTT. It encodes CASNLGLAGGQRADTQYF.

This chain links TRBV2 with TRBJ1-1; 8 positions agree with TRBD1. V gave up 4 bases and J gave up 1 base; unmatched junction bases: 8. The CDR3 spans 16 residues. The germline CDR1 and CDR2 sequences are SNHLY and FYNNEI. DNA of the CDR3: TGTGCCAGCAGTGGGCGGGACAGGCTGCCGAACACTGAAGCTTTCTTT. The encoded protein is CASSGRDRLPNTEAFF.

V is TRBV28 and J is TRBJ1-4, with D unclear. CDR1 and CDR2 from the germline V gene are MDHEN and SYDVKM. CDR3 size: 13 residues. V was cut by 10 bases and J by 4 bases, with 13 bases left in between. In DNA, the CDR3 is TGTGCCACCTTTAAGCGGAATAATGAAAAACTGTTTTTT. Translating gives CATFKRNNEKLFF.

In this sample, this clone turned up once. V gene TRBV11-3 combines with J gene TRBJ1-5, with 12 bases fitting TRBD1. The junction had 9 bases not matched to a gene; V was cut back by 0 bases and J by 0 bases. The CDR3 covers 20 residues. Germline values: CDR1 SGHNT, CDR2 YENEEA. CDR3 in DNA: TGTGCCAGCAGCTTAGAATGGGACAGGGGGCGCTTTTTTAGCAATCAGCCCCAGCATTTT. It yields the protein CASSLEWDRGRFFSNQPQHF.

The rearrangement links TRBV4-2 to TRBJ2-1; TRBD2 aligns across 13 bases. Trimming removed 2 bases from V and 6 bases from J; junction bases left unmatched: 7. Germline V CDR1 and CDR2: LGHNA, YNFKEQ. This CDR3 has 17 amino acids. The CDR3 spells CASSQRTLAGGSNEQFF. The CDR3 region has the DNA TGTGCCAGCAGCCAAAGAACACTAGCGGGGGGGAGCAATGAGCAGTTCTTC.

This chain links TRBV28 with TRBJ2-7; possible D gene TRBD2, 6 bases. CDR1 and CDR2 from the germline V gene are MDHEN and SYDVKM. Trimming took 3 bases from V and 0 from J, leaving 6 bases between them. This CDR3 has 13 residues. The CDR3 nucleotides read TGTGCCAGCAGTTTCGGGAGCTCCTACGAGCAGTACTTC. It yields the protein CASSFGSSYEQYF.

This clone was observed a few times. The rearrangement links TRBV7-7 to TRBJ2-5; 8 bases are shared with TRBD1. CDR3 length: 11 residues. V was pared by 5 bases and J by 7 bases, with 0 bases of the junction left unmatched. From germline, CDR1 is SSHAT and CDR2 FNYEAQ (reference sequence). This chain's CDR3 is CASSDRGTQYF. As DNA, the CDR3 is TGTGCCAGCAGCGACAGGGGGACCCAGTACTTC.

This clone was detected a few times. The CDR3 DNA reads as TGTGCCAGCAGTTTACCAGGGGGGAATTCACCCCTCCACTTT. It translates to CASSLPGGNSPLHF. The gene calls are TRBV28 and TRBJ1-6, with TRBD1 matching over 7 bases. Per germline, CDR1 MDHEN and CDR2 SYDVKM. Unmatched junction bases numbered 2, after V lost 2 bases and J lost 7 bases. This CDR3 region has 14 residues.

The V gene is TRBV7-9, the J gene TRBJ2-7, with D tentatively TRBD2 (6 bases). This CDR3 is built from 13 residues. Trimming took 5 bases from V and 5 from J, leaving 13 bases between them. Germline V gives CDR1 SEHNR, CDR2 FQNEAQ (reference sequence). The CDR3 DNA reads TGTGCCAGCAGCCCCCCTCCGGGGGACGAGCAGTACTTC. Protein product: CASSPPPGDEQYF.

The V call is TRBV30, the J call TRBJ1-6; D is ambiguous. CDR3 length equals 14 residues. Trimming took 5 bases from V and 0 from J, leaving 8 bases between them. Looked up from germline, CDR1 is GTSNPN and CDR2 is SVGIG (reference sequence). The CDR3 sequence: CAWAESSYNSPLHF. The CDR3 nucleotides are TGTGCCTGGGCGGAGAGCTCCTATAATTCACCCCTCCACTTT.

This rearrangement joins TRBV5-1 to TRBJ1-2; 7 bases align to TRBD1. The germline CDR1 and CDR2 sequences are SGHRS and YFSETQ. This CDR3 has 16 amino acids. V dropped 4 bases and J dropped 8; count of bases not matched to a gene: 17. As DNA, the CDR3 is TGCGCCAGCAGCCCGGAGGGGGCAGGGAGAGTCAGGGGCTACACCTTC. This encodes CASSPEGAGRVRGYTF.

This chain's CDR3 is CATSRDYSTPLATNEKLFF. The CDR3, as DNA: TGTGCCACCAGCAGAGATTATTCGACACCTCTTGCAACTAATGAAAAACTGTTTTTT. V gene TRBV15 combines with J gene TRBJ1-4, with unresolved D. CDR3 length: 19 amino acids. Germline V gives CDR1 LNHNV, CDR2 YYDKDF (reference sequence). The V end was cut by 0 bases, the J end by 0 bases, with 17 bases between.

This clone showed up just a few times. The chain is built from TRBV19 and TRBJ2-1, with D perhaps matching TRBD2 (6 bases). V lost 5 bases and J 4 bases, leaving 21 bases between the germline ends. The CDR3 spans 17 residues. In germline, CDR1 is LNHDA, CDR2 SQIVND (reference sequence). The CDR3 loop reads CASSPRRGMSPYNEQFF. For the CDR3, the DNA is TGTGCCAGTAGTCCCCGCCGCGGGATGTCACCATACAATGAGCAGTTCTTC.

This clone has only a few counts. At one of its ends the junction is not consistent with the germline gene, which may arise from a read error. The rearrangement links TRBV7-9 to TRBJ2-5, with 13 positions matching TRBD2. Germline loops: CDR1 SEHNR, CDR2 FQNEAQ (reference sequence). The CDR3 consists of 17 residues. CDR3 region: CSSSFGTSGVYQETQYF. DNA for the CDR3: TGTTCCAGCAGCTTTGGGACTAGCGGGGTTTACCAAGAGACCCAGTACTTC.

The V gene is TRBV19, the J gene TRBJ1-5, with 7 bases matching TRBD1. This CDR3 spans 16 amino acids. V was pared by 6 bases and J by 1 base, with 9 bases of the junction left unmatched. The germline V gene encodes CDR1 LNHDA and CDR2 SQIVND (reference sequence). CDR3 residues: CASSLRQGISNQPQHF. The CDR3 coding sequence is TGTGCCAGTAGCCTCCGACAGGGAATCAGCAATCAGCCCCAGCATTTT.

As regards this clone: Distinct nucleotide sequences in the sample also encode this CDR3. Here the CDR3 DNA reads TGTGCCAGCAGCCCCTTAGCCGGGAGGGAGAACATTCAGTACTTC. Protein product: CASSPLAGRENIQYF. The rearrangement links TRBV7-6 to TRBJ2-4; TRBD2 matches 8 bases. V dropped 5 bases and J dropped 7; count of bases not matched to a gene: 10. Germline CDR1 is SGHVS and CDR2 is FNYEAQ. The CDR3 length is 15 residues.

The chain uses TRBV19 and TRBJ1-4, with D perhaps TRBD1 (5 bases). Germline CDR1 and CDR2: LNHDA and SQIVND (reference sequence). The CDR3 is 13 residues long. V was trimmed by 3 bases and J by 7 bases, leaving 9 bases between them. In DNA form, the CDR3 reads TGTGCCAGTAGTATCGGCAGGGCTGAAAAACTGTTTTTT. It yields the protein CASSIGRAEKLFF. The entire variable domain, with the rest obtained from reference TRBV19 and TRBJ1-4, is as follows: DGGITQSPKYLFRKEGQNVTLSCEQNLNHDAMYWYRQDPGQGLRLIYYSQIVNDFQKGDIAEGYSVSREKKESFPLTVTSAQKNPTAFYLCASSIGRAEKLFFGSGTQLSVL.

The rearrangement uses TRBV7-2 and TRBJ2-1; a weak D match, TRBD2 (6 bases). Looked up from germline, CDR1 is SGHTA and CDR2 is FQGNSA. Deletions cut 2 bases from V and 2 bases from J, with 10 bases between. The CDR3 covers 15 residues. The CDR3 loop is CASSLSAGPYNEQFF. DNA for the CDR3: TGTGCCAGCAGCTTATCTGCGGGGCCCTACAATGAGCAGTTCTTC.

Only a few counts were recorded for this clone. The chain is built from TRBV25-1 and TRBJ2-5; 7 bases map to TRBD2. This CDR3 spans 15 amino acids. CDR1 is MGHDK and CDR2 is SYGVNS in the germline V gene. Losses at the gene ends were 6 bases for V and 2 bases for J; bases not matched to a gene: 9. The CDR3 coding sequence is TGTGCCAGCAGCCCCGGGGGGTCTCTACAAGAGACCCAGTACTTC. Translating it yields CASSPGGSLQETQYF.

This rearrangement joins TRBV13 to TRBJ1-2; 7 nucleotides line up with TRBD1. The germline gives CDR1 PRHDT, CDR2 FYEKMQ (reference sequence). V was clipped by 1 base and J by 1 base; unmatched bases: 3. The CDR3 spans 15 residues. In DNA, the CDR3 is TGTGCCAGCAGCTTAGTGGCAGGGGGTAACTATGGCTACACCTTC. Amino acids: CASSLVAGGNYGYTF.

The chain couples TRBV27 to TRBJ2-7; the match to TRBD1 covers 8 bases. Germline V gene data show CDR1 as MNHEY and CDR2 as SMNVEV (reference sequence). After removal of 5 bases from V and 1 base from J, the junction contained 1 base not matched to a gene. This CDR3 contains 13 residues. In DNA, the CDR3 is TGTGCCAGCAGTGGGACAGGTTCCTACGAGCAGTACTTC. Translation gives CASSGTGSYEQYF.